This T cell receptor (beta chain) was identified during a study of PD-1 blockade in classical Hodgkin lymphoma. Study background: Every 2 weeks, patients had 3 mg/kg nivolumab intravenously.

Broader study findings: The study found that TCR diversity rose significantly by C4D1 in CD4+ but not CD8+ cells. It was reported that newly diagnosed patients had less baseline TCR diversity than healthy donors.

Every patient was affected by relapse after autologous stem cell transplantation, while exposure to brentuximab vedotin was not uniform. Best responses were complete response, partial response or progressive disease. TCRdb's table, derived via immunoSEQ multiplex PCR, lists solely in-frame clones and lacks some. Of tens of thousands of clones in the sample, approximately 89% were seen once. On this clone itself: No antigen is known for it.

Sample: peripheral blood mononuclear cells (PBMCs), taken before the second cycle of nivolumab. This receptor was obtained from a human donor with classical Hodgkin lymphoma.

CDR3 nucleotides: TGTGCCAGCAGCTTCCCCGGGCTAGCGGGGGGTGGGGGTAGAGAGACCCAGTACTTC. The encoded protein is CASSFPGLAGGGGRETQYF. The chain uses TRBV5-4 and TRBJ2-5; 11 bases are shared with TRBD2. V lost 2 bases, J lost 4 bases, and 16 bases stayed unmatched. CDR3 length: 19 amino acids. Germline V lookup: CDR1 SGHNT, CDR2 YYREEE (reference sequence).